This T cell receptor (beta chain) originates from a study of technical replicates of blood from several donors. This clone turned up a few times. Here immunoSEQ multiplex PCR was the method, and the copy in TCRdb shows in-frame clones only, minus some. The sample includes tens of thousands of clones, 94% of them seen just once. The TCR comes from a human donor in good health. The sample taken for sequencing was T cells isolated from PBMCs.

The CDR3 coding sequence is TGTGCCACCAGCAGAGTCGAGGTTCCAGATACGCAGTATTTT. This translates into CATSRVEVPDTQYF. The chain recombines TRBV15 with TRBJ2-3; D gene uncertain. With 1 base removed from V and 4 bases from J, the gap between germline ends came to 9 bases. There are 14 residues in the CDR3. Germline values: CDR1 LNHNV, CDR2 YYDKDF (reference sequence).